This is a list of T cell receptor beta chains from one sample in a study of T cells in Graves' hyperthyroidism and ophthalmopathy. TCRdb processed the multiplex PCR reads anew with MiXCR; each CDR3 protein has one entry. The data contain about 600,000 distinct CDR3 sequences, approximately 15% of them seen just once; the ten biggest clones take up less than 3.5%. Sequenced input: blood. Every receptor here comes from a woman in her forties with Graves' ophthalmopathy. Each CDR3 is given with its conserved first and last residue. D genes are given only for firm matches. The size entry is marked missing in some rows and otherwise reads once, few, many or a size class.

-	TRBV29-1	many	12	TRBJ2-5	TGCAGCGTCACGGAGGTACAAGAGACCCAGTACTTC	CSVTEVQETQYF
-	TRBV5-1	many	13	TRBJ1-1	TGCGCCAGCAGCCAACCCGGGAACACTGAAGCTTTCTTT	CASSQPGNTEAFF
TRBD2	TRBV2	-	15	TRBJ2-7	TGTGCCAGCAGTGAATGGACTAGCGGGGCCTACGAGCAGTACTTC	CASSEWTSGAYEQYF
-	TRBV11-2	many	13	TRBJ1-2	TGTGCCAGCAGCTTAGACAGGAACTATGGCTACACCTTC	CASSLDRNYGYTF
TRBD2	TRBV10-3	-	14	TRBJ2-1	TGTGCCTCCAAACCGGGACTAGATAACAATGAGCAGTTCTTC	CASKPGLDNNEQFF
-	TRBV29-1	-	15	TRBJ1-2	TGCAGCGTTGAAGAATTTGTAAACAACTACTATGGCTACACCTTC	CSVEEFVNNYYGYTF
-	TRBV20-1	-	11	TRBJ1-2	TGCAGTGCTAGGGTGTACTATGGCTACACCTTC	CSARVYYGYTF
-	TRBV4-1	-	15	TRBJ1-5	TGCGCCAGCAGCCAAGCTGAGGGGAACTATCAGCCCCAGCATTTT	CASSQAEGNYQPQHF
-	TRBV4-2	-	14	TRBJ2-2	TGTGCCAGCAGCCAAGATGGTCAGACCGGGGAGCTGTTTTTT	CASSQDGQTGELFF
-	TRBV6-2/TRBV6-3	-	12	TRBJ1-5	TGTGCCAGCAGTTACGTTTTACAGCCCCAGCATTTT	CASSYVLQPQHF
-	TRBV9	-	15	TRBJ2-1	TGTGCCAGCAGCCTTACGGGACTCGTATACAATGAGCAGTTCTTC	CASSLTGLVYNEQFF
-	TRBV6-1	few	12	TRBJ1-2	TGTGCCAGCACCGACCCTAACTATGGCTACACCTTC	CASTDPNYGYTF
TRBD1	TRBV28	many	14	TRBJ1-1	TGTGCCAGCAGGGAAAACAGGGGATACACTGAAGCTTTCTTT	CASRENRGYTEAFF
-	TRBV6-2/TRBV6-3	many	11	TRBJ2-5	TGTGCCAGCAGTTCCATTCACCGCCAGTACTTC	CASSSIHRQYF
-	TRBV2	many	15	TRBJ1-2	TGTGCCAGCAAAACGAAGGGGCAGGGGACTATTGGCTACACCTTC	CASKTKGQGTIGYTF
-	TRBV28	many	17	TRBJ1-5	TGTGCCAGCAGTTCACCCCTCCTAGATTGGGGCAATCAGCCCCAGCATTTT	CASSSPLLDWGNQPQHF
TRBD1	TRBV28	few	11	TRBJ1-2	TGTGTTTCCAGGGGGAACTATGGCTACACCTTC	CVSRGNYGYTF
TRBD1	TRBV29-1	-	14	TRBJ1-1	TGCAGCGGTGTTCAGCAGGGGGTGGCCACTGAAGCTTTCTTT	CSGVQQGVATEAFF
-	TRBV2	many	17	TRBJ2-7	TGTGCCAGCAGTGAAGAGTCCCCGGGACTCGTCCCGTGGGAGCAGTACTTC	CASSEESPGLVPWEQYF
-	TRBV6-1	many	11	TRBJ1-1	TGTGCCAGCAGTGAACACAGAGAAGCTTTCTTT	CASSEHREAFF
TRBD2	TRBV2	few	14	TRBJ2-1	TGTGCCAGCGTGGCGGGAGAGGGGTACAATGAGCAGTTCTTC	CASVAGEGYNEQFF
TRBD1	TRBV6-5	few	18	TRBJ1-6	TGTGCCAGCAGTTACTCGCCATACAGGGGGCGGTTTAATTCACCCCTCCACTTT	CASSYSPYRGRFNSPLHF
-	TRBV4-2	-	15	TRBJ2-7	TGTGCCAGCAGCCAAGACTCCGCGGCAGGCTACGAGCAGTACTTC	CASSQDSAAGYEQYF
-	TRBV19	-	12	TRBJ2-1	TGTGCCAGTAGTATAGGCCGCAATAAGCAGTTCTTC	CASSIGRNKQFF
-	TRBV30	many	14	TRBJ1-3	TGTGCCTGGAGTGTACAGTCCTCTGGAAACACCATATATTTT	CAWSVQSSGNTIYF
TRBD2	TRBV20-1	many	16	TRBJ2-7	TGCAGTGCTAGAGATACGATTAGCGGGAAGCGCGACGAGCAGTACTTC	CSARDTISGKRDEQYF
-	TRBV5-5	few	16	TRBJ2-5	TGTGCCAGCAGCTTGGATCTAGTTCCGGTACAAGAGACCCAGTACTTC	CASSLDLVPVQETQYF
TRBD2	TRBV2	many	15	TRBJ2-2	TGTGCCAGCCTCGGGAGCGGGAGTGGCGCCGGGGAGCTGTTTTTT	CASLGSGSGAGELFF
TRBD1	TRBV4-1	many	17	TRBJ2-7	TGCGCCAGCAGCCAACCCGGTCCGGGACAGGGATTTTACGAGCAGTACTTC	CASSQPGPGQGFYEQYF
TRBD2	TRBV18	few	14	TRBJ2-5	TGTGCCAGCTCAAAACTAGCGGTGAGGGAGACCCAGTACTTC	CASSKLAVRETQYF
TRBD2	TRBV30	many	13	TRBJ2-7	TGTGCCTGGTCCCTAGCGGGAGTCTACGAGCAGTACTTC	CAWSLAGVYEQYF
-	TRBV6-1	few	13	TRBJ2-5	TGTGCCAGCAGTGAAGTAGGCCAAGAGACCCAGTACTTC	CASSEVGQETQYF
-	TRBV5-1	few	16	TRBJ2-3	TGCGCCAGCAGCTTGGTTCGAGGCAGGGTCACAGATACGCAGTATTTT	CASSLVRGRVTDTQYF
TRBD1	TRBV2	-	16	TRBJ2-3	TGTGCCAGCCAAAAGGCGACAGGGGGCTTCGCAGATACGCAGTATTTT	CASQKATGGFADTQYF
TRBD1	TRBV20-1	many	15	TRBJ2-1	TGCAGTGCTCCAACGGACAGGGCACCCTACAATGAGCAGTTCTTC	CSAPTDRAPYNEQFF
-	TRBV7-8	-	13	TRBJ2-3	TGTGCCAGCAGCTTAGCAGGTGCATGGACGCAGTATTTT	CASSLAGAWTQYF
TRBD2	TRBV28	-	19	TRBJ2-3	TGTGCCAGCAGTTTTCGACCGGGACTAGCGGGAGGAAGCACAGATACGCAGTATTTT	CASSFRPGLAGGSTDTQYF
TRBD1	TRBV5-1	few	14	TRBJ1-4	TGCGCCAGCAGCACGGGACAGGGCCAAGAAAAACTGTTTTTT	CASSTGQGQEKLFF
TRBD1	TRBV18	-	15	TRBJ2-5	TGTGCCAGCTCACTGACAGGGGCGGAACAAGAGACCCAGTACTTC	CASSLTGAEQETQYF
-	TRBV2	many	12	TRBJ1-1	TGTGCCAGCAGTGCGCCGGGGACTGAAGCTTTCTTT	CASSAPGTEAFF
TRBD2	TRBV11-2	-	17	TRBJ2-1	TGTGCCAGCAGCCGAGGGACTAGCGGGGGACTAAACAATGAGCAGTTCTTC	CASSRGTSGGLNNEQFF
TRBD2	TRBV7-9	once	15	TRBJ2-1	TGTGCCAGCAGTGAAAGGGAGACTAGCGGGCACGAGCAGTTCTTC	CASSERETSGHEQFF
-	TRBV20-1	many	13	TRBJ2-5	TGCAGTGCTAGAGTAGGGCCCCAAGAGACCCAGTACTTC	CSARVGPQETQYF
-	TRBV12-3/TRBV12-4	few	13	TRBJ1-4	TGTGCCAGCAGCGGGACCTCGAATGAAAAACTGTTTTTT	CASSGTSNEKLFF
TRBD1	TRBV6-2/TRBV6-3	many	16	TRBJ2-6	TGTGCCAGCAGTGCGGACAGGACCTCTGGGGCCAACGTCCTGACTTTC	CASSADRTSGANVLTF
-	TRBV4-2	-	15	TRBJ1-5	TGTGCCAGCAGCCAAGAACCACATAGCAATCAGCCCCAGCATTTT	CASSQEPHSNQPQHF
TRBD2	TRBV25-1	few	14	TRBJ2-1	TGTGCCAGCAGTCTGAGCGGGAGTAACAATGAGCAGTTCTTC	CASSLSGSNNEQFF
-	TRBV2	many	13	TRBJ1-5	TGTGCCAGCAGTGATAATAGCAATCAGCCCCAGCATTTT	CASSDNSNQPQHF
-	TRBV7-9	-	14	TRBJ2-1	TGTGCCACCCCCCAAAGAACGGGGCGCAATGAGCAGTTCTTC	CATPQRTGRNEQFF
TRBD1	TRBV3-1	-	16	TRBJ2-7	TGTGCCAGCAGCCCGCGGACAGGGGGCGTCCCCTACGAGCAGTACTTC	CASSPRTGGVPYEQYF
-	TRBV5-1	few	15	TRBJ2-1	TGCGCCAGCAGCTCGACACGGAGCTCCTACAATGAGCAGTTCTTC	CASSSTRSSYNEQFF
-	TRBV5-1	many	14	TRBJ2-3	TGCGCCAGCAGCGCCGGACTCCTTGGCGATACGCAGTATTTT	CASSAGLLGDTQYF
TRBD2	TRBV19	-	15	TRBJ2-7	TGTGCCAGTAGTCCCGCGTCTAGCGGGAGCAACGAGCAGTACTTC	CASSPASSGSNEQYF